This T cell receptor beta chain appears in the sequencing data of a study of blood T cell repertoires in COVID-19. Study information: Acute and convalescent COVID-19 samples came from the United States, Italy and Spain. T cells, B-cell-depleted T cells, or PBMCs supplied cDNA or gDNA.

Methods used by the authors: Reference gene primer amplification gave nucleated cell count estimates. The data were produced by immunoSEQ multiplex PCR, yet TCRdb's version contains in-frame clones alone and is incomplete. The V and J calls and clone size come from that table; D and trimming were worked out from the DNA. The repertoire holds about 90,000 clones, with more than 70% as singletons. The CDR3 covers 15 residues. Germline V lookup: CDR1 SGHVS, CDR2 FQNEAQ. V lost 3 bases to trimming and J lost 5 bases; unmatched junction nucleotides: 7. V is TRBV7-8 and J is TRBJ1-5; the match to TRBD1 covers 7 bases. The sequenced sample consisted of peripheral blood. The TCR sequence derives from a human donor in a cohort sampled during active COVID-19. DNA of the CDR3: TGTGCCAGCAGCTTCGACCGGGACAGCGATCAGCCCCAGCATTTT. Translating gives CASSFDRDSDQPQHF.